This TCR beta chain is drawn from a study of healthy donors' naive CD4 and CD8 T cells. Broader study findings: About an eighth of CD4/CD8 propensity variance appeared explained by V, J and CDR3 charge. Reportedly, most V and J gene segments showed naive CD4+ versus CD8+ bias.

This clonotype was detected a few times. Its antigen is currently unknown. A linear amplification protocol produced the TCR libraries from around 0.55 ug of total RNA. Via MiXCR, TCRdb re-called the reads, giving one row per CDR3 protein. The sample has approximately 180,000 distinct CDR3 sequences, 65% to 75% seen once. The clonotype was recovered from a pool of human donors in good health; the sample pools cells from several healthy donors. Sequenced sample: naive CD4+ and CD8+ T cells sorted from blood, pooled from several donors.

CDR3 sequence reads: CATGTGGDEQYF. CDR3 sequence (DNA): TGTGCCACCGGGACAGGGGGCGACGAGCAGTACTTC. The rearrangement links TRBV15 to TRBJ2-7, with 12 bases aligning to TRBD1. Germline-derived CDR1 and CDR2 are LNHNV and YYDKDF (reference sequence). CDR3 length equals 12 residues. V gave up 8 bases and J gave up 5 bases; unmatched junction bases: 1. The variable domain in full, completed from reference TRBV15 and TRBJ2-7, reads DAMVIQNPRYQVTQFGKPVTLSCSQTLNHNVMYWYQQKSSQAPKLLFHYYDKDFNNEADTPDNFQSRRPNTSFCFLDIRSPGLGDTAMYLCATGTGGDEQYFGPGTRLTVT.